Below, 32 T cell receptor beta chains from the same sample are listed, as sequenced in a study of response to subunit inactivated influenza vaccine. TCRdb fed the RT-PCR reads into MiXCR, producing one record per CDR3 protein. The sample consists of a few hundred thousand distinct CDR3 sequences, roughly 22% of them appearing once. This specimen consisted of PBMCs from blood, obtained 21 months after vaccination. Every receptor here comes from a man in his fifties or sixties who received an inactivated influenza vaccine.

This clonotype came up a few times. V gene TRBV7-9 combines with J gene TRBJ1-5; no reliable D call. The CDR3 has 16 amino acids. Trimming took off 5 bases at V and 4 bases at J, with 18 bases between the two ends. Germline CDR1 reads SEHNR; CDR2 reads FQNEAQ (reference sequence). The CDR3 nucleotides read TGTGCCAGCAGCCCCGGTGAAGGTACGGGGAATCAGCCCCAGCATTTT. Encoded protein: CASSPGEGTGNQPQHF.

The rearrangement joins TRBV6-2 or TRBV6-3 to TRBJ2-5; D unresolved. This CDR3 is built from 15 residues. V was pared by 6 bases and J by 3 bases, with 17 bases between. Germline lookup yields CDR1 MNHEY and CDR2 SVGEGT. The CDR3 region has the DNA TGTGCCAGCAGCAACCTGGTGCGCAGAGAAGAGACCCAGTACTTC. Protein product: CASSNLVRREETQYF.

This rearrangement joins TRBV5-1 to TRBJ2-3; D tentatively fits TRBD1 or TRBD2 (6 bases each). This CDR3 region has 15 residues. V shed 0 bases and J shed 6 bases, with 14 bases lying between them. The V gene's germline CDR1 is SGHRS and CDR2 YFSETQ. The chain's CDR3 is CASSLVMGGADTQYF. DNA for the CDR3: TGCGCCAGCAGCTTGGTGATGGGGGGCGCGGATACGCAGTATTTT.

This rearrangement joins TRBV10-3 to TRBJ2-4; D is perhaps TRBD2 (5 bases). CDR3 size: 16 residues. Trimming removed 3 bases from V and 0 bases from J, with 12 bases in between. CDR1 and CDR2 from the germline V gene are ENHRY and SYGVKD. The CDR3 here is CAISEEGSLAKNIQYF. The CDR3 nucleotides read TGTGCCATCAGTGAAGAGGGAAGTCTAGCCAAAAACATTCAGTACTTC.

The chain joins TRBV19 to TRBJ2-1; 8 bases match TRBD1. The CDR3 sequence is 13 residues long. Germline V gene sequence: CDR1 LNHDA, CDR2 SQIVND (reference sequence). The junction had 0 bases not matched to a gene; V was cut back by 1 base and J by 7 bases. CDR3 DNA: TGTGCCAGTAGTATAGGACAGGGGAATGAGCAGTTCTTC. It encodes CASSIGQGNEQFF. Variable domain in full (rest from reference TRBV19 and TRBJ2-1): DGGITQSPKYLFRKEGQNVTLSCEQNLNHDAMYWYRQDPGQGLRLIYYSQIVNDFQKGDIAEGYSVSREKKESFPLTVTSAQKNPTAFYLCASSIGQGNEQFFGPGTRLTVL.

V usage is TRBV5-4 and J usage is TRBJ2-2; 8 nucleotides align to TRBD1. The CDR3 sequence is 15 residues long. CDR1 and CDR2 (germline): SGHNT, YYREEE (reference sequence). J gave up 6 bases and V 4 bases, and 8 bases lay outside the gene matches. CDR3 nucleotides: TGTGCCAGCAGCCCCAGGGGGCGCGATGCCGGGGAGCTGTTTTTT. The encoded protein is CASSPRGRDAGELFF.

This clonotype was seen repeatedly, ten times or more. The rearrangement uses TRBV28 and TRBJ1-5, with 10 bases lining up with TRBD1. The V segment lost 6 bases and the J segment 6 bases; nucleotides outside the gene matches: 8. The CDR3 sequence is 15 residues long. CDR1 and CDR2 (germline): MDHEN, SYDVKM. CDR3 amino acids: CASRNGQGGGQPQHF. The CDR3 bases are TGTGCCAGCAGAAATGGACAGGGGGGCGGTCAGCCCCAGCATTTT.

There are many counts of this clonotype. The CDR3 nucleotides are TGTGCCAGCAGCCTTGGAGGGACGGCGGATGGCTACACCTTC. Translating gives CASSLGGTADGYTF. This chain connects TRBV3-1 to TRBJ1-2, with D perhaps TRBD1 (5 bases). This CDR3 region has 14 residues. Trimming took 4 bases from V and 6 from J, leaving 15 bases between them. In germline, CDR1 is LGHDT, CDR2 YNNKEL (reference sequence).

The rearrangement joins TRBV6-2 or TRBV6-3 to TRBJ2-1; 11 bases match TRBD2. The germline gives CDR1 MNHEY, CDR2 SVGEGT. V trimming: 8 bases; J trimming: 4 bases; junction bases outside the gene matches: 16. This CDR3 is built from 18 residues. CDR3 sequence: CASPGGLAGGFRYNEQFF. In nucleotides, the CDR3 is TGTGCCAGCCCCGGTGGTCTAGCGGGAGGCTTCCGTTACAATGAGCAGTTCTTC.

The DNA for the CDR3 is TGTGCCACCAGCAGAGATGGCGTAGCGGGAGTCAATGAGCAGTTCTTC. As protein: CATSRDGVAGVNEQFF. The chain couples TRBV15 to TRBJ2-1; 9 nucleotides align to TRBD2. Germline assignment: CDR1 LNHNV and CDR2 YYDKDF (reference sequence). V lost 0 bases to trimming and J lost 6 bases; unmatched junction nucleotides: 6. The CDR3 runs to 16 residues.

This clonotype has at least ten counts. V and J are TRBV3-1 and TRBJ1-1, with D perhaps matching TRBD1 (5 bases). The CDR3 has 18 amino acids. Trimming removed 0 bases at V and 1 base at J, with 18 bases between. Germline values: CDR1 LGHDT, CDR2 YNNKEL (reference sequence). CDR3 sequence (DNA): TGTGCCAGCAGCCAAGAAGCGCGTCCGGGACCTCGGAACACTGAAGCTTTCTTT. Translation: CASSQEARPGPRNTEAFF. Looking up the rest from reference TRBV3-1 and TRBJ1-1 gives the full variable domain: DTAVSQTPKYLVTQMGNDKSIKCEQNLGHDTMYWYKQDSKKFLKIMFSYNNKELIINETVPNRFSPKSPDKAHLNLHINSLELGDSAVYFCASSQEARPGPRNTEAFFGQGTRLTVV.

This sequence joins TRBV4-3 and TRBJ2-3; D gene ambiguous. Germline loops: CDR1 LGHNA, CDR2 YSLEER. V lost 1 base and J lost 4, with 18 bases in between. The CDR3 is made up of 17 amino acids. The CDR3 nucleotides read TGCGCCAGCAGCCAAGCGATCTCCCGCACCGTCCCAGATACGCAGTATTTT. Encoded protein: CASSQAISRTVPDTQYF.

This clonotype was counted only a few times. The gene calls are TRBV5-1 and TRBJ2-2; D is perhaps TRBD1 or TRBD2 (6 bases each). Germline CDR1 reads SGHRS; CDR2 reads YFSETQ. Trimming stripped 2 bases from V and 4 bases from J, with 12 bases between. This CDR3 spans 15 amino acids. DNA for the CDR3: TGCGCCAGCAGCTTCGAGGGGGGTTCCACCGGGGAGCTGTTTTTT. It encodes CASSFEGGSTGELFF.

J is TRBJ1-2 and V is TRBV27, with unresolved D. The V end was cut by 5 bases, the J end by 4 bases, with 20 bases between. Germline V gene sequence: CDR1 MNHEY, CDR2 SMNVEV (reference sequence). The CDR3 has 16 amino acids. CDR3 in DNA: TGTGCCAGCAGTGCAAAACGATCCGGCGGTATCTATGGCTACACCTTC. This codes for CASSAKRSGGIYGYTF.

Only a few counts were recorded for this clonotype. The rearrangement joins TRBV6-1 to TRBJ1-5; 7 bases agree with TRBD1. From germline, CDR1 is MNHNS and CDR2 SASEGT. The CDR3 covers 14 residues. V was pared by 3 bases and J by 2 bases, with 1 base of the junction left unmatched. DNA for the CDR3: TGTGCCAGCAGTGACACAGGGGGCAATCAGCCCCAGCATTTT. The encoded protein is CASSDTGGNQPQHF.

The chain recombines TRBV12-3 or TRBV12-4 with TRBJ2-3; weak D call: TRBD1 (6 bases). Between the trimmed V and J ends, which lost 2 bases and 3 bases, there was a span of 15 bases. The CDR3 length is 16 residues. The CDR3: CASSLPRTDRTDTQYF. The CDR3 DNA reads TGTGCCAGCAGTTTACCTCGGACAGACCGAACAGATACGCAGTATTTT.

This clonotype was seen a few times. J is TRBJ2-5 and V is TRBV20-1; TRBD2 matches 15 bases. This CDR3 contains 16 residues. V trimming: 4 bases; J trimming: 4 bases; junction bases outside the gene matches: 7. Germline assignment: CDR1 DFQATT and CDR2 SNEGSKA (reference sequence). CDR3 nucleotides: TGCAGTGCTACCCCCCGGACTAGCGGGAGGGGAGAGACCCAGTACTTC. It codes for CSATPRTSGRGETQYF.

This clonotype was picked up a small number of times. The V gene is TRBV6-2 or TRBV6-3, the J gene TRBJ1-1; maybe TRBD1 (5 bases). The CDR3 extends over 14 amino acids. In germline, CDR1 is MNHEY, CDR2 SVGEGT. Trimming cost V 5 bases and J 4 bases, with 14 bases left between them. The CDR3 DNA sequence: TGTGCCAGCAGTGTGCTCCTGGGGGGCACTGAAGCTTTCTTT. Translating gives CASSVLLGGTEAFF.

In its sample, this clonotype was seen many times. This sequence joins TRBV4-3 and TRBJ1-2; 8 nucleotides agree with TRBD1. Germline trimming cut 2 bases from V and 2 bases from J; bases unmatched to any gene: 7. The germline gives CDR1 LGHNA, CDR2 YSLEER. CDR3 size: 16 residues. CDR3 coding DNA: TGCGCCAGCAGCCAACTGGAAGGACAGGGAAACTATGGCTACACCTTC. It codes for CASSQLEGQGNYGYTF.

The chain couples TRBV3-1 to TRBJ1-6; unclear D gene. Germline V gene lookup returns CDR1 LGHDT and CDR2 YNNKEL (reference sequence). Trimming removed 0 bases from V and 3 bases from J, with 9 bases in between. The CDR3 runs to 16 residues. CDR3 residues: CASSQDLPGYNSPLHF. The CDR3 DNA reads TGTGCCAGCAGCCAAGATCTACCGGGCTATAATTCACCCCTCCACTTT.

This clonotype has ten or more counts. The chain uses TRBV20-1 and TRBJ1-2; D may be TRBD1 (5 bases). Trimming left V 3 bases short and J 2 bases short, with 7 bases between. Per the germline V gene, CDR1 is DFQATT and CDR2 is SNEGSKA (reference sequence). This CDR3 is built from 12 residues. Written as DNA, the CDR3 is TGCAGTGCTAGGCCAGGGAACTATGGCTACACCTTC. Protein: CSARPGNYGYTF.

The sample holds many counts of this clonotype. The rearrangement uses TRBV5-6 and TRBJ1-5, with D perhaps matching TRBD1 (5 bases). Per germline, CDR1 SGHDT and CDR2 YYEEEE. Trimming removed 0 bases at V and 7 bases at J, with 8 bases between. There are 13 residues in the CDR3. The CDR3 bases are TGTGCCAGCAGCTTGGCAGGGACGCAGCCCCAGCATTTT. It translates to CASSLAGTQPQHF.

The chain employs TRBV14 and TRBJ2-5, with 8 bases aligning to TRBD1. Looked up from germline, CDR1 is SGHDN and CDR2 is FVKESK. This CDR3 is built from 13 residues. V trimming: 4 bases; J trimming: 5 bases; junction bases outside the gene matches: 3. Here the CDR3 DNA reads TGTGCCAGCAGCCTATGGACAGGGGAGACCCAGTACTTC. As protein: CASSLWTGETQYF.

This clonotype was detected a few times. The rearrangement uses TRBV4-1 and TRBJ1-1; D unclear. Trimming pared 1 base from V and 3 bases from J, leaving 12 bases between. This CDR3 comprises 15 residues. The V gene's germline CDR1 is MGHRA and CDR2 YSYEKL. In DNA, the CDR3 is TGCGCCAGCAGCCAAGTCTCAATTCGGGACACTGAAGCTTTCTTT. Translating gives CASSQVSIRDTEAFF.

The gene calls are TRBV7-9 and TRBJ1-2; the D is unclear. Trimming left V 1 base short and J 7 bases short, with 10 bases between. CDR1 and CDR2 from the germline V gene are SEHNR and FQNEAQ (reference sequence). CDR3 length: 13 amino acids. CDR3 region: CASSLGDYGGYTF. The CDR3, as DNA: TGTGCCAGCAGCTTAGGAGACTATGGTGGCTACACCTTC. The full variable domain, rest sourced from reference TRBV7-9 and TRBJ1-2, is DTGVSQNPRHKITKRGQNVTFRCDPISEHNRLYWYRQTLGQGPEFLTYFQNEAQLEKSRLLSDRFSAERPKGSFSTLEIQRTEQGDSAMYLCASSLGDYGGYTFGSGTRLTVV.

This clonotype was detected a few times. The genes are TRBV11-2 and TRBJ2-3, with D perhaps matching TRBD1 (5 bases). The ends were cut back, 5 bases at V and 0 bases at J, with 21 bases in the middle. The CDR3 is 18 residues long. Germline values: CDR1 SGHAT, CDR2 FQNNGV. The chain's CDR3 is CASSLRQQGDSSTDTQYF. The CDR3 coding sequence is TGTGCCAGCAGCCTACGACAGCAAGGTGATTCTAGCACAGATACGCAGTATTTT.

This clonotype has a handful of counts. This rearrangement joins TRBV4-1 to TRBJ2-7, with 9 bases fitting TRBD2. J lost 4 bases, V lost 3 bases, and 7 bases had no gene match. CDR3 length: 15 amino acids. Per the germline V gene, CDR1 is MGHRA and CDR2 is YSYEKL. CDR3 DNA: TGCGCCAGCAGCCAGTGGCGGGGGGGTCGATACGAGCAGTACTTC. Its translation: CASSQWRGGRYEQYF.

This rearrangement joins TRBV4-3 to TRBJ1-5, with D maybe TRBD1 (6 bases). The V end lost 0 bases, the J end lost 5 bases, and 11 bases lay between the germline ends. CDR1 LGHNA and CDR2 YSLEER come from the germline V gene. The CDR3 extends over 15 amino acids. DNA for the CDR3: TGCGCCAGCAGCCAAGATAGGGGGGTGGATCAGCCCCAGCATTTT. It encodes CASSQDRGVDQPQHF.

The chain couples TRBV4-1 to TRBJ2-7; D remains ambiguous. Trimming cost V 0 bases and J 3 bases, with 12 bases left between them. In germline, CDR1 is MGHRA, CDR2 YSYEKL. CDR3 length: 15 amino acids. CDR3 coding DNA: TGCGCCAGCAGCCAAGATCTCTACCTAGGCTACGAGCAGTACTTC. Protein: CASSQDLYLGYEQYF.

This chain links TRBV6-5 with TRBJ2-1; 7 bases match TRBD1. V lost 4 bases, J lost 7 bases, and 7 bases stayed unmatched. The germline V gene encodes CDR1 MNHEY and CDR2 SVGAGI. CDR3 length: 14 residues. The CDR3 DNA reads TGTGCCAGCAGTTCCTACAGGGGTGAGAATGAGCAGTTCTTC. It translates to CASSSYRGENEQFF.

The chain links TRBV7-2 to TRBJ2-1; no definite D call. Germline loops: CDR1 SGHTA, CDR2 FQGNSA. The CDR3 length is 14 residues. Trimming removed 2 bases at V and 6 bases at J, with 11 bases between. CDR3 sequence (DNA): TGTGCCAGCAGCTTATCGGCTGCGGTCAATGAGCAGTTCTTC. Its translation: CASSLSAAVNEQFF.

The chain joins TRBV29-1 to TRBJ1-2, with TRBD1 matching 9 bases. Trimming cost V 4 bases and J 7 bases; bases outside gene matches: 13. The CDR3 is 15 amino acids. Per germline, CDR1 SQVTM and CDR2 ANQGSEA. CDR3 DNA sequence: TGCAGCGTTGGAATGGGGGACAGGGTATTAGGTGGCTACACCTTC. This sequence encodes CSVGMGDRVLGGYTF. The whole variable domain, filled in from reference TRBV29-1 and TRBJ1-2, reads SAVISQKPSRDICQRGTSLTIQCQVDSQVTMMFWYRQQPGQSLTLIATANQGSEATYESGFVIDKFPISRPNLTFSTLTVSNMSPEDSSIYLCSVGMGDRVLGGYTFGSGTRLTVV.